The 10 T cell receptor beta chains reported below all come from one sample, sequenced in a study of regulatory T cells in long-lasting Graves disease. The time point here: newly diagnosed GD, antithyroid drugs for less than 3 months. RNA extracted from PBMCs served as the sequencing template. CDR3 regions were amplified by Arm-PCR using iRepertoire HTBI primers to build TCR beta libraries. TCRdb redid the calling of the multiplex PCR reads with MiXCR, one entry per CDR3 protein. Of roughly 260,000 distinct CDR3 sequences in the sample, about 18% were seen once. The same sample was also studied in work on T cells in Graves' hyperthyroidism and ophthalmopathy.

The sequencing used peripheral blood mononuclear cells (PBMCs), collected at new diagnosis, from a patient treated with antithyroid drugs. These TCRs come from a woman in her twenties or thirties with Graves disease.

In its sample, this clonotype was seen many times. This chain joins TRBV7-2 and TRBJ1-1; TRBD1 might be the D (5 bases). Germline V CDR1 and CDR2: SGHTA, FQGNSA. Trimming pared 2 bases from V and 11 bases from J, leaving 12 bases between. The CDR3 consists of 12 residues. CDR3: CASSLIGVNAFF. CDR3 bases: TGTGCCAGCAGCTTAATAGGGGTTAATGCTTTCTTT.

There are many counts of this clonotype. The chain carries TRBV6-1 and TRBJ1-5; perhaps TRBD1 as D (6 bases). This CDR3 is 19 amino acids long. CDR1 is MNHNS, CDR2 SASEGT, per germline. V was clipped by 6 bases and J by 0 bases, with 24 bases between them. The CDR3 DNA follows: TGTGCCAGCAGCCCAGAAGCGGGGAGGGGGTTCTATAGCAATCAGCCCCAGCATTTT. Translating it yields CASSPEAGRGFYSNQPQHF.

This clonotype was seen many times. This chain connects TRBV5-1 to TRBJ1-4, with D possibly TRBD1 on 6 matching bases. The CDR3 totals 14 residues. The ends were cut back, 7 bases at V and 3 bases at J, with 13 bases in the middle. The V gene's germline CDR1 is SGHRS and CDR2 YFSETQ. The CDR3 here is CASQRGIPNEKLFF. The CDR3 nucleotides are TGCGCCAGCCAAAGGGGGATTCCTAATGAAAAACTGTTTTTT. Together with reference TRBV5-1 and TRBJ1-4, the CDR3 gives the full variable domain: KAGVTQTPRYLIKTRGQQVTLSCSPISGHRSVSWYQQTPGQGLQFLFEYFSETQRNKGNFPGRFSGRQFSNSRSEMNVSTLELGDSALYLCASQRGIPNEKLFFGSGTQLSVL.

About this clonotype: A far larger clone is a single base away, which makes a read error likely. V and J are TRBV11-2 and TRBJ1-1, with D unresolved. Trimming removed 5 bases at V and 6 bases at J, with 7 bases between. CDR3 length equals 11 residues. Germline V gene lookup returns CDR1 SGHAT and CDR2 FQNNGV. The CDR3, as DNA: TGTGCCAGCAGCACTGGGGCTGAAGCTTTCTTT. Translation: CASSTGAEAFF.

Many counts were recorded for this clonotype. The CDR3 sequence: CSAPHFPPRAAEQFF. CDR3 DNA sequence: TGCAGTGCTCCCCATTTTCCTCCTCGGGCGGCTGAGCAGTTCTTC. J is TRBJ2-1 and V is TRBV20-1; D call uncertain. CDR3 length: 15 amino acids. CDR1 and CDR2 from the germline V gene are DFQATT and SNEGSKA (reference sequence). V lost 5 bases, J lost 9 bases, and 23 bases lay in between.

The genes are TRBV20-1 and TRBJ1-1; no reliable D call. Trimming removed 6 bases at V and 2 bases at J, with 10 bases between. CDR3 length: 12 residues. CDR1 is DFQATT, CDR2 SNEGSKA, per germline (reference sequence). The CDR3 region is CSATPLNTEAFF. CDR3 coding DNA: TGCAGTGCAACACCCTTAAACACTGAAGCTTTCTTT.

This clonotype occurred many times. The chain recombines TRBV6-5 with TRBJ1-1; no clear D gene. The CDR3 has 13 amino acids. Looked up from germline, CDR1 is MNHEY and CDR2 is SVGAGI. V was pared by 2 bases and J by 4 bases, with 8 bases between. The CDR3 spells CASSYSAITEAFF. CDR3 sequence (DNA): TGTGCCAGCAGTTACAGTGCGATCACTGAAGCTTTCTTT.

This clonotype has more than one count but fewer than ten. The chain couples TRBV6-1 to TRBJ2-2; D might be TRBD1 (6 bases). This CDR3 comprises 12 residues. Deletions cut 6 bases from V and 6 bases from J, with 8 bases between. Looked up from germline, CDR1 is MNHNS and CDR2 is SASEGT. CDR3 protein: CASRGAAGELFF. The CDR3 coding sequence is TGTGCCAGCAGGGGGGCGGCCGGGGAGCTGTTTTTT.

This clonotype came up many times. The V call is TRBV13, the J call TRBJ2-3; D gene uncertain. Deletions cut 5 bases from V and 7 bases from J, with 16 bases between. Looked up from germline, CDR1 is PRHDT and CDR2 is FYEKMQ (reference sequence). The CDR3 runs to 14 residues. The CDR3 DNA sequence: TGTGCCAGCAGCCTCCAGACCGGCGTGAATACGCAGTATTTT. Translated, it gives CASSLQTGVNTQYF.

This clonotype was observed at least ten times. The chain has TRBV11-2 and TRBJ2-2, with 8 bases aligning to TRBD1. Germline trimming cut 5 bases from V and 6 bases from J; bases unmatched to any gene: 8. Germline V gives CDR1 SGHAT, CDR2 FQNNGV. The CDR3 is 15 amino acids. CDR3 coding DNA: TGTGCCAGCAGCGAGGACAGGGCGGTCTCCGGGGAGCTGTTTTTT. This codes for CASSEDRAVSGELFF.